Presented here are 23 T cell receptor beta chains from one specimen sequenced in a study of shared clonotypes between healthy human individuals (dated by TCRdb to between 2020 and 2021). The method was the immunoSEQ multiplex PCR assay. TCRdb retrieved this table from immuneACCESS and kept in-frame rearrangements only. Not all clones are present; in checked studies, unresolved V genes account for under half, and no reason is known for the remainder. The sample yields about 560,000 clones; around 81% were counted once. About 11% of the sample comes from the top ten. The sequenced sample was PBMCs. Receptors were obtained from a woman in her forties in good health. Some clones in this sample may be carry-over from other donors' samples.

The chain joins TRBV15 to TRBJ2-7; 10 bases align to TRBD1. Trimming at V came to 3 bases and at J to 3 bases, leaving 2 bases not matched to a gene. The CDR3 extends over 14 amino acids. From germline, CDR1 is LNHNV and CDR2 YYDKDF (reference sequence). The CDR3 nucleotides are TGTGCCACCAGCAGGACAGGGGGCGGCTACGAGCAGTACTTC. Translated: CATSRTGGGYEQYF.

The V and J genes are TRBV7-9 and TRBJ1-1; D not resolved. The CDR3 spans 8 residues. V lost 10 bases and J lost 8, with 5 bases in between. Per the germline V gene, CDR1 is SEHNR and CDR2 is FQNEAQ (reference sequence). Written as DNA, the CDR3 is TGTGCCATCCGGGAAGCTTTCTTT. Translated: CAIREAFF. The complete variable domain, with remaining parts taken from reference TRBV7-9 and TRBJ1-1, reads DTGVSQNPRHKITKRGQNVTFRCDPISEHNRLYWYRQTLGQGPEFLTYFQNEAQLEKSRLLSDRFSAERPKGSFSTLEIQRTEQGDSAMYLCAIREAFFGQGTRLTVV.

Turning to this clone: The sample has other DNA sequences that encode this CDR3 too. The chain is built from TRBV18 and TRBJ2-7, with D possibly TRBD1 on 5 matching bases. CDR1 KGHSH and CDR2 LQKENI come from the germline V gene. This CDR3 is 12 amino acids long. The germline V and J ends were trimmed by 3 bases and 5 bases, with 8 bases remaining between them. The CDR3 loop reads CASSPTGNEQYF. In nucleotides, the CDR3 is TGTGCCAGCTCACCCACAGGAAACGAGCAGTACTTC. The full variable domain, rest sourced from reference TRBV18 and TRBJ2-7, is NAGVMQNPRHLVRRRGQEARLRCSPMKGHSHVYWYRQLPEEGLKFMVYLQKENIIDESGMPKERFSAEFPKEGPSILRIQQVVRGDSAAYFCASSPTGNEQYFGPGTRLTVT.

The CDR3 nucleotides are TGTGCCAGCTCACCATCATCCGGGGAGCTGTTTTTT. Encoded protein: CASSPSSGELFF. The chain couples TRBV18 to TRBJ2-2; no clear D gene. In germline, CDR1 is KGHSH, CDR2 LQKENI. The CDR3 contains 12 residues. Trimming removed 2 bases at V and 6 bases at J, with 4 bases between.

The rearrangement joins TRBV5-4 to TRBJ2-7, with D perhaps matching TRBD2 (5 bases). Germline assignment: CDR1 SGHNT and CDR2 YYREEE (reference sequence). The CDR3 length is 14 residues. V was trimmed by 2 bases and J by 0 bases, leaving 9 bases between them. CDR3 in DNA: TGTGCCAGCAGCTTCGGGCGGGCCTCCTACGAGCAGTACTTC. Protein: CASSFGRASYEQYF. The entire variable domain, with the rest obtained from reference TRBV5-4 and TRBJ2-7, is as follows: ETGVTQSPTHLIKTRGQQVTLRCSSQSGHNTVSWYQQALGQGPQFIFQYYREEENGRGNFPPRFSGLQFPNYSSELNVNALELDDSALYLCASSFGRASYEQYFGPGTRLTVT.

V and J are TRBV6-1 and TRBJ1-4, with D possibly being TRBD1 (6 bases). This CDR3 comprises 15 residues. Germline CDR1 and CDR2: MNHNS and SASEGT. V dropped 4 bases and J dropped 0 bases, with 9 bases sitting between them. The CDR3: CASSVRQATNEKLFF. CDR3 bases: TGTGCCAGCAGTGTACGACAGGCAACTAATGAAAAACTGTTTTTT.

The chain combines TRBV10-1 with TRBJ1-3; no clear D gene. This CDR3 is 14 amino acids long. Trimming removed 8 bases from V and 0 bases from J, with 11 bases in between. Germline CDR1 WNHNN, CDR2 SYGVQD (reference sequence). The CDR3 DNA reads as TGCGCCAGCTCCGACGGCAGCTCTGGAAACACCATATATTTT. This sequence encodes CASSDGSSGNTIYF.

The rearrangement uses TRBV6-4 and TRBJ1-5; TRBD1 is a possible D gene (6 bases). Germline V gene sequence: CDR1 MRHNA, CDR2 SNTAGT. This CDR3 contains 10 residues. Trimming cost V 7 bases and J 11 bases, with 9 bases left between them. The CDR3 spells CASIQGTQHF. CDR3 in DNA: TGTGCCAGCATCCAGGGGACCCAGCATTTT.

This clone showed up many times. The chain carries TRBV27 and TRBJ2-7; TRBD1 matches at 7 bases. CDR3 length: 15 amino acids. In germline, CDR1 is MNHEY, CDR2 SMNVEV (reference sequence). V was pared by 5 bases and J by 9 bases, with 16 bases of the junction left unmatched. DNA for the CDR3: TGTGCCAGCAGTCCCTCCGGGACAGTATGGCTGGGGCAGTACTTC. This translates into CASSPSGTVWLGQYF.

The chain has TRBV7-2 and TRBJ2-1; the match to TRBD2 covers 11 bases. The CDR3 length is 14 residues. Germline loops: CDR1 SGHTA, CDR2 FQGNSA. V trimming: 6 bases; J trimming: 8 bases; junction bases outside the gene matches: 6. CDR3 residues: CASRDFSGRDEQFF. CDR3 DNA: TGTGCCAGCAGGGATTTTAGCGGGAGGGATGAGCAGTTCTTC.

About this clone: At the DNA level, this CDR3 is encoded by other sequences in the same sample as well. The V gene is TRBV18, the J gene TRBJ2-1; TRBD2 aligns across 12 bases. Unmatched junction bases numbered 4, after V lost 6 bases and J lost 4 bases. CDR3 size: 15 residues. Germline CDR1 is KGHSH and CDR2 is LQKENI. The CDR3 bases are TGTGCCAGCTCGCCCGGGACTAGCGGGTACAATGAGCAGTTCTTC. It is translated as CASSPGTSGYNEQFF.

This chain uses TRBV5-1 with TRBJ1-1; D might be TRBD1 (5 bases). Germline V CDR1 and CDR2: SGHRS, YFSETQ. V was shortened by 3 bases and J by 4 bases, with 22 bases between the two germline ends. The CDR3 runs 17 residues. The CDR3 here is CASSWGDSRDGLTEAFF. For the CDR3, the DNA is TGCGCCAGCAGCTGGGGGGACTCACGGGACGGTCTCACTGAAGCTTTCTTT.

This sequence joins TRBV29-1 and TRBJ2-3; D might be TRBD1 (7 bases). The V and J ends lost 4 bases and 5 bases respectively, with 13 bases between them. CDR1 is SQVTM and CDR2 is ANQGSEA in the germline V gene. CDR3 length: 13 residues. The CDR3 coding sequence is TGCAGCGTTGGTTCAGGGGGGAAAGATACGCAGTATTTT. Its protein product is CSVGSGGKDTQYF.

The chain uses TRBV5-4 and TRBJ1-1; a weak D match, TRBD1 (5 bases). Germline V gene lookup returns CDR1 SGHNT and CDR2 YYREEE (reference sequence). V lost 2 bases to trimming and J lost 2 bases, with 7 bases between them. CDR3 size: 13 residues. CDR3 region: CASSFQGNTEAFF. The CDR3 bases are TGTGCCAGCAGCTTTCAGGGAAACACTGAAGCTTTCTTT.

V is TRBV29-1 and J is TRBJ1-2; 8 bases are a match to TRBD1. Germline CDR1 SQVTM, CDR2 ANQGSEA. This CDR3 is 13 amino acids long. V trimming: 6 bases; J trimming: 6 bases; junction bases outside the gene matches: 9. CDR3 sequence (DNA): TGCAGCGTGGATGGACAGGGCCGACATGGCTACACCTTC. This translates into CSVDGQGRHGYTF.

The V call is TRBV5-5, the J call TRBJ2-3; D is possibly TRBD2 (5 bases). V was cut by 4 bases and J by 1 base, with 10 bases left in between. This CDR3 region has 14 residues. Germline V CDR1 and CDR2: SGHKS, YYEKEE (reference sequence). CDR3 sequence: CASSNGLGTDTQYF. Written as DNA, the CDR3 is TGTGCCAGCAGCAACGGACTGGGCACAGATACGCAGTATTTT.

The chain joins TRBV5-1 to TRBJ2-7; 13 bases are a match to TRBD2. Germline CDR1 reads SGHRS; CDR2 reads YFSETQ. Trimming at V came to 1 base and at J to 5 bases, leaving 6 bases not matched to a gene. This CDR3 is 16 amino acids long. The CDR3 region is CASSLMTSGRFDEQYF. In DNA, the CDR3 is TGCGCCAGCAGCTTGATGACTAGCGGGAGGTTCGACGAGCAGTACTTC.

The chain combines TRBV2 with TRBJ2-3, with D perhaps matching TRBD2 (5 bases). Trimming left V 5 bases short and J 4 bases short, with 10 bases between. The CDR3 runs 13 residues. Germline values: CDR1 SNHLY, CDR2 FYNNEI. CDR3 amino acids: CASSWTPADTQYF. The CDR3 DNA reads TGTGCCAGCAGTTGGACTCCGGCAGATACGCAGTATTTT. The variable domain in full, completed from reference TRBV2 and TRBJ2-3, reads EPEVTQTPSHQVTQMGQEVILRCVPISNHLYFYWYRQILGQKVEFLVSFYNNEISEKSEIFDDQFSVERPDGSNFTLKIRSTKLEDSAMYFCASSWTPADTQYFGPGTRLTVL.

The chain is built from TRBV6-1 and TRBJ2-7; 7 nucleotides line up with TRBD2. Trimming at V came to 7 bases and at J to 3 bases, leaving 9 bases not matched to a gene. The germline V gene encodes CDR1 MNHNS and CDR2 SASEGT. The CDR3 runs to 14 residues. In nucleotides, the CDR3 is TGTGCCAGCAAAACGGGACTACTAGACTACGAGCAGTACTTC. This translates into CASKTGLLDYEQYF.

Details on this clone: With only one base between it and a far larger clone, this is likely a read error. V usage is TRBV6-4 and J usage is TRBJ2-7, with D possibly matching TRBD2 (6 bases). The V and J ends lost 4 bases and 5 bases respectively, with 18 bases between them. In germline, CDR1 is MRHNA, CDR2 SNTAGT. The CDR3 runs to 15 residues. CDR3 protein: CASSAVLTGVDEQYF. DNA of the CDR3: TGTGCCAGCAGTGCGGTATTAACGGGAGTTGACGAGCAGTACTTC.

This clone was recorded only once. The same CDR3 arises from other DNA sequences in this sample as well. The genes are TRBV5-1 and TRBJ2-7, with 8 positions matching TRBD1. CDR3 length: 15 residues. V shed 4 bases, J shed 0 bases, and the junction held 6 bases outside the gene matches. Germline CDR1 reads SGHRS; CDR2 reads YFSETQ. CDR3 region: CASSPRQGSSYEQYF. CDR3 DNA sequence: TGCGCCAGCAGCCCTAGACAGGGGAGCTCCTACGAGCAGTACTTC.

The rearrangement links TRBV4-2 to TRBJ2-3, with TRBD2 matching over 7 bases. Germline CDR1 is LGHNA and CDR2 is YNFKEQ. CDR3 size: 16 residues. V was clipped by 2 bases and J by 7 bases; unmatched bases: 12. The CDR3 DNA sequence: TGTGCCAGCAGCCAATCGAGGGAGGGCCGGGGAAATACGCAGTATTTT. It encodes CASSQSREGRGNTQYF.

This clone was observed a few times. This chain connects TRBV27 to TRBJ2-1; tentatively, D is TRBD1 or TRBD2 (5 bases each). Trimming cost V 4 bases and J 8 bases, with 21 bases left between them. The CDR3 is 16 residues long. CDR1 and CDR2 from the germline V gene are MNHEY and SMNVEV (reference sequence). The CDR3 is CASSSPPGPTGHEQFF. The CDR3 DNA follows: TGTGCCAGCAGTTCTCCTCCGGGACCCACGGGCCATGAGCAGTTCTTC.